The clone carrying this TCR beta chain was seen ten or more times. Its antigen is still unknown. The data were obtained in a study of Ad26.COV2.S vaccination and SARS-CoV-2 variants. Study-wide background: As a participant in COV1001, the donor was in the Ad26.COV2.S trial arm. Into the muscle, Ad26.COV2.S was dosed once or twice, 56 days apart.

TCRdb's copy holds only in-frame clones and misses some; the assay was immunoSEQ multiplex PCR. The sample lists more than 300,000 clones; 65% to 90% were seen once. V shed 4 bases and J shed 8 bases, with 22 bases lying between them. Germline V CDR1 and CDR2: SGDLS, YYNGEE. The CDR3 is 16 amino acids. Noted treatment: roughly 19 received Ad26.COV2.S at low or high dose, single or two shots; about 5 received placebo; per-sample allocation not given. It was on day 63 after the first vaccine or placebo injection that samples were taken. Regarding the study as a whole: Vaccine recipients and placebo recipients showed similar non-spike TCR breadth.

Sample: peripheral blood, taken in a trial of Ad26.COV2.S vaccine versus placebo. This receptor was obtained from a person aged 18-60 years who received the Ad26.COV2.S COVID-19 vaccine or a placebo. V usage is TRBV9 and J usage is TRBJ1-3; a weak D match, TRBD1 (6 bases). In DNA form, the CDR3 reads TGTGCCAGCAGCCCCCTGGTGGGGACCGAGGGGGACACCATATATTTT. Translating gives CASSPLVGTEGDTIYF.